The 18 T cell receptor beta chains below come from one sample, sequenced in a study of blood T cells in healthy people across ages. A J-beta primer mix and a sample-barcoded 5' primer were used in a second PCR of about 7 to 12 cycles. Each CDR3 protein gets one entry after TCRdb re-called the 5' RACE reads with MiXCR. The profile shows fewer than 950,000 distinct CDR3 sequences, about 53% of them singletons. Sequenced sample: blood. The receptors stem from a man at least 80 years old in good health.

The chain employs TRBV12-3 or TRBV12-4 and TRBJ1-1; D gene uncertain. Trimming took 6 bases from V and 5 from J, leaving 22 bases between them. The CDR3 sequence is 16 residues long. The CDR3 protein is CASRLRPGPLWTEAFF. CDR3 sequence (DNA): TGTGCCAGCAGACTGCGACCCGGGCCACTATGGACTGAAGCTTTCTTT.

The chain uses TRBV6-6 and TRBJ2-3; the D gene could be TRBD1 or TRBD2 (6 bases each). CDR1 MNHNY and CDR2 SVGAGI come from the germline V gene (reference sequence). This CDR3 spans 12 amino acids. V was pared by 7 bases and J by 6 bases, with 11 bases between. In DNA, the CDR3 is TGTGCCAGCAAATTAGGGGGGGATACGCAGTATTTT. This translates into CASKLGGDTQYF.

Only a few counts were recorded for this clonotype. The chain links TRBV10-3 to TRBJ2-3, with a possible D match to TRBD2 (6 bases). The CDR3 sequence is 15 residues long. V lost 7 bases and J lost 0, with 14 bases in between. CDR1 ENHRY and CDR2 SYGVKD come from the germline V gene. The CDR3 sequence: CAITSGPRSTDTQYF. CDR3 DNA: TGTGCCATCACCAGCGGGCCCAGGAGCACAGATACGCAGTATTTT.

This clonotype was observed a few times. This chain connects TRBV29-1 to TRBJ2-1; D call uncertain. This CDR3 has 13 amino acids. The germline V gene has CDR1 SQVTM and CDR2 ANQGSEA. Trimming left V 7 bases short and J 4 bases short, with 14 bases between. The DNA of the CDR3 is TGCAGCGAAGGCCGGGCAGATTACAATGAGCAGTTCTTC. It is translated as CSEGRADYNEQFF.

A single count supports this clonotype. The V gene is TRBV25-1, the J gene TRBJ2-1; no definite D call. Trimming cost V 8 bases and J 5 bases, with 25 bases left between them. This CDR3 comprises 17 residues. The germline gives CDR1 MGHDK, CDR2 SYGVNS. The CDR3 coding sequence is TGTGCCAGCCTTCCCGCACCAGGACGTCAAGGACACAATGAGCAGTTCTTC. Translation gives CASLPAPGRQGHNEQFF.

J is TRBJ1-5 and V is TRBV6-1; TRBD1 matches at 7 bases. V lost 4 bases to trimming and J lost 4 bases; unmatched junction nucleotides: 4. Germline loops: CDR1 MNHNS, CDR2 SASEGT. This CDR3 contains 14 residues. Written as DNA, the CDR3 is TGTGCCAGCAGTGGCGGACAGGCTAATCAGCCCCAGCATTTT. Its translation is CASSGGQANQPQHF.

This clonotype was counted only a few times. The chain employs TRBV9 and TRBJ2-3; 11 bases are a match to TRBD1. Germline CDR1 SGDLS, CDR2 YYNGEE. This CDR3 has 15 amino acids. The J segment lost 7 bases and the V segment lost 6 bases, leaving 10 bases of the junction unmatched. The CDR3 reads CASIPRTGGEYTQYF. The CDR3 coding sequence is TGTGCCAGCATCCCGCGGACAGGGGGCGAGTATACGCAGTATTTT.

The chain is built from TRBV7-9 and TRBJ2-7; the match to TRBD2 covers 7 bases. CDR1 is SEHNR and CDR2 is FQNEAQ in the germline V gene (reference sequence). The CDR3 extends over 15 amino acids. Germline trimming cut 5 bases from V and 0 bases from J; bases unmatched to any gene: 7. The CDR3 sequence: CASSLGGRISYEQYF. The CDR3 DNA is TGTGCCAGCAGCCTCGGGGGGAGAATCTCCTACGAGCAGTACTTC.

Regarding this clonotype: The missing conserved phenylalanine or tryptophan at the end of this CDR3 makes a read error likely. The chain has TRBV6-5 and TRBJ1-2; D perhaps matches TRBD1 (6 bases). The CDR3 is made up of 15 amino acids. Germline V gene sequence: CDR1 MNHEY, CDR2 SVGAGI. V was trimmed by 0 bases and J by 0 bases, leaving 8 bases between them. CDR3 sequence: CASSYSAGANYGYTI. As DNA, the CDR3 is TGTGCCAGCAGTTACTCGGCAGGGGCTAACTATGGCTACACCATC.

This clonotype was seen a handful of times. The gene calls are TRBV28 and TRBJ1-2, with a tentative D call TRBD1 (5 bases). Germline lookup yields CDR1 MDHEN and CDR2 SYDVKM. The CDR3 consists of 11 residues. The CDR3 region is CLSGTDYGYTF. DNA of the CDR3: TGTCTGTCAGGGACTGACTATGGCTACACCTTC.

This clonotype was seen a few times. V gene TRBV10-3 combines with J gene TRBJ2-1; 9 nucleotides align to TRBD2. CDR1 and CDR2 (germline): ENHRY, SYGVKD. This CDR3 is 14 amino acids long. V shed 4 bases and J 8 bases; nucleotides not matched to a gene: 6. CDR3 nucleotide sequence: TGTGCCATCAGTGGACTAGCGGCAATTCATGAGCAGTTCTTC. This sequence encodes CAISGLAAIHEQFF.

The rearrangement links TRBV12-3 or TRBV12-4 to TRBJ2-7; D assignment may be TRBD1 or TRBD2 (5 bases each). The CDR3 contains 17 residues. V lost 2 bases and J lost 2, with 19 bases in between. Here the CDR3 DNA reads TGTGCCAGCAGTTTAAAAAGTTGGGGGAATCAGGCCTACGAGCAGTACTTC. Amino acids: CASSLKSWGNQAYEQYF.

V and J are TRBV24-1 and TRBJ1-2; 8 nucleotides match TRBD1. V lost 6 bases to trimming and J lost 2 bases; unmatched junction nucleotides: 10. Germline loops: CDR1 KGHDR, CDR2 SFDVKD. CDR3 length: 16 amino acids. CDR3 DNA: TGTGCCACCAGTTGGGGACCGGGACAGGCCAACTATGGCTACACCTTC. Protein sequence: CATSWGPGQANYGYTF.

This chain links TRBV9 with TRBJ2-5, with 8 bases aligning to TRBD2. The germline V gene has CDR1 SGDLS and CDR2 YYNGEE. The length of the CDR3 is 16 residues. Trimming at V came to 3 bases and at J to 10 bases, leaving 17 bases not matched to a gene. The CDR3 here is CASSGGPPRTSSIQYF. For the CDR3, the DNA is TGTGCCAGCAGCGGGGGTCCCCCTAGGACTAGCAGTATCCAGTACTTC. The complete variable domain, with remaining parts taken from reference TRBV9 and TRBJ2-5, reads DSGVTQTPKHLITATGQRVTLRCSPRSGDLSVYWYQQSLDQGLQFLIQYYNGEERAKGNILERFSAQQFPDLHSELNLSSLELGDSALYFCASSGGPPRTSSIQYFGPGTRLLVL.

The CDR3 here is CAISEAVAAQETQYF. The CDR3 coding sequence is TGTGCCATCAGTGAGGCGGTGGCAGCCCAAGAGACCCAGTACTTC. J is TRBJ2-5 and V is TRBV10-3; D is unclear. V was clipped by 2 bases and J by 1 base, with 11 bases between them. Germline assignment: CDR1 ENHRY and CDR2 SYGVKD. The CDR3 has 15 amino acids.

V usage is TRBV2 and J usage is TRBJ1-2; TRBD1 matches 11 bases. Per germline, CDR1 SNHLY and CDR2 FYNNEI. Trimming took 6 bases from V and 0 from J; bases not matched to a gene: 6. The CDR3 extends over 16 amino acids. The CDR3 is CASRRTGGSPNYGYTF. The CDR3 DNA reads TGTGCCAGCAGGCGGACAGGGGGCTCCCCTAACTATGGCTACACCTTC.

The CDR3 nucleotides are TGCAGTGCCGCCGAGGGCCCAGATACGCAGTATTTT. As protein: CSAAEGPDTQYF. The V and J genes are TRBV20-1 and TRBJ2-3; a possible D gene is TRBD2 (5 bases). Looked up from germline, CDR1 is DFQATT and CDR2 is SNEGSKA (reference sequence). The CDR3 extends over 12 amino acids. Trimming pared 6 bases from V and 4 bases from J, leaving 11 bases between.

The genes are TRBV24-1 and TRBJ2-5; 13 bases line up with TRBD2. With V trimmed by 1 base and J by 2 bases, 6 bases remained unmatched. Per the germline V gene, CDR1 is KGHDR and CDR2 is SFDVKD. This CDR3 region has 18 residues. As DNA, the CDR3 is TGTGCCACCAGTGATTTCGGAACTAGCGGGAGGGGGCAAGAGACCCAGTACTTC. Its translation: CATSDFGTSGRGQETQYF.